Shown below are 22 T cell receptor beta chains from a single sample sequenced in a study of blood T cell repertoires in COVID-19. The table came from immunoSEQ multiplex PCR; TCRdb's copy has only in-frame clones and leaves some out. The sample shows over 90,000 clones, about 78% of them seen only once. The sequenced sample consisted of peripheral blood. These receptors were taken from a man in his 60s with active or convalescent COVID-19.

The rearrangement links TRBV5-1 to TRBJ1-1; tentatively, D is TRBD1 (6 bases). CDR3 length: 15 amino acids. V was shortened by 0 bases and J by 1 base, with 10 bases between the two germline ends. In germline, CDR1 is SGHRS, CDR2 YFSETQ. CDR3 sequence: CASSLEVTGNTEAFF. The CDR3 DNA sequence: TGCGCCAGCAGCTTGGAGGTGACAGGGAACACTGAAGCTTTCTTT.

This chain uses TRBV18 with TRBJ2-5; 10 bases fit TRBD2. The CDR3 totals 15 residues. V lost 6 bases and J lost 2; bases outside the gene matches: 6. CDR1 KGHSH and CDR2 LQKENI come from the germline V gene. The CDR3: CASSYRTSGQETQYF. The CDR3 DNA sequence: TGTGCCAGCTCGTATAGGACTAGCGGACAAGAGACCCAGTACTTC.

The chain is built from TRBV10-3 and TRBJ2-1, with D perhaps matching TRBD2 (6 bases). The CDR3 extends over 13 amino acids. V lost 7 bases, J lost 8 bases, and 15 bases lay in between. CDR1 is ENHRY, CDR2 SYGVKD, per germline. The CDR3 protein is CAITATWGDEQFF. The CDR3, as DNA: TGTGCCATCACTGCAACCTGGGGGGATGAGCAGTTCTTC.

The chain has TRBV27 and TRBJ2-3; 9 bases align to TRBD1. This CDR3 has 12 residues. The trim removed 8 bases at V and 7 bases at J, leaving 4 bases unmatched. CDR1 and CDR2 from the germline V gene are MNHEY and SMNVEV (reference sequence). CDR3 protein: CASGQGIYTQYF. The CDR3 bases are TGTGCCAGCGGACAGGGGATATATACGCAGTATTTT.

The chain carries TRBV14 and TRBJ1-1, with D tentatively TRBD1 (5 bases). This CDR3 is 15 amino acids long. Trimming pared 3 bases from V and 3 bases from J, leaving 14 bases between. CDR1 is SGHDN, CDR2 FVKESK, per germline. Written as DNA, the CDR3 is TGTGCCAGCAGCCATGGACAAGCCAGGGACACTGAAGCTTTCTTT. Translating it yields CASSHGQARDTEAFF.

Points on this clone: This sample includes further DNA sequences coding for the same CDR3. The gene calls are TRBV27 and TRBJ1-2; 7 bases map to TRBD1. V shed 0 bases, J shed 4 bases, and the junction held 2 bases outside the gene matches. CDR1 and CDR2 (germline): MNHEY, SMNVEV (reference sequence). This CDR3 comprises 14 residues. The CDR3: CASSLSRDSYGYTF. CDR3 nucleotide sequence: TGTGCCAGCAGTTTATCCCGGGACAGCTATGGCTACACCTTC.

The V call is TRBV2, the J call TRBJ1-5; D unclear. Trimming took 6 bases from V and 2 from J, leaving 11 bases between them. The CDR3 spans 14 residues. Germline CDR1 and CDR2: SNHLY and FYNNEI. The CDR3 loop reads CASSPGNGNQPQHF. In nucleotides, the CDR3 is TGTGCCAGCAGCCCCGGGAACGGCAATCAGCCCCAGCATTTT.

The CDR3 loop is CASSFGRVAEKLFF. CDR3 coding DNA: TGTGCCAGCAGCTTTGGCCGGGTGGCTGAAAAACTGTTTTTT. This chain links TRBV5-6 with TRBJ1-4; D remains ambiguous. CDR3 length: 14 residues. Germline lookup yields CDR1 SGHDT and CDR2 YYEEEE. V gave up 2 bases and J gave up 7 bases, with 12 bases separating them.

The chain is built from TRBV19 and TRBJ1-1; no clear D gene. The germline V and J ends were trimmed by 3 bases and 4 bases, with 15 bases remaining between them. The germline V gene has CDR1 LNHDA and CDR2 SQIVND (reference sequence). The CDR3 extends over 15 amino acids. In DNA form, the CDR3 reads TGTGCCAGTAGTATTCAGCATCACCGGGGCACTGAAGCTTTCTTT. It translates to CASSIQHHRGTEAFF.

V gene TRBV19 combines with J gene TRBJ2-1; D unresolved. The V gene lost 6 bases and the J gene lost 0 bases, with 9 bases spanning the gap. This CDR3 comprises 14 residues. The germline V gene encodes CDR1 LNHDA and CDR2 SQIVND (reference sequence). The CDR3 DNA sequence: TGTGCCAGTAGGCTTCGGAGCTCCTACAATGAGCAGTTCTTC. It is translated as CASRLRSSYNEQFF.

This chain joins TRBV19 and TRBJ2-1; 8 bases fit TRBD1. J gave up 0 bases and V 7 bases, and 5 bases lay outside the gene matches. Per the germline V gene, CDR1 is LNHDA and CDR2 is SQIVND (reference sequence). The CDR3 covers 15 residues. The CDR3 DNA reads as TGTGCCAGTAACCCCGGGACAGGCTCCTACAATGAGCAGTTCTTC. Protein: CASNPGTGSYNEQFF.

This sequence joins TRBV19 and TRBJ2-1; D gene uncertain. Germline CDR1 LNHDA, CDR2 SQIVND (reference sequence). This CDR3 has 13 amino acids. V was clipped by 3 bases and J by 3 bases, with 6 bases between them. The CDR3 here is CASSMNGYNEQFF. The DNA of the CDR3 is TGTGCCAGTAGTATGAACGGCTACAATGAGCAGTTCTTC.

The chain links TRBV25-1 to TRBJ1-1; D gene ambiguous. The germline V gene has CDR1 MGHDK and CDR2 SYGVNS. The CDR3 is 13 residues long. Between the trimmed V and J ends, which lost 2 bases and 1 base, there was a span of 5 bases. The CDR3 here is CASSEGPNTEAFF. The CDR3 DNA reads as TGTGCCAGCAGTGAAGGCCCGAACACTGAAGCTTTCTTT.

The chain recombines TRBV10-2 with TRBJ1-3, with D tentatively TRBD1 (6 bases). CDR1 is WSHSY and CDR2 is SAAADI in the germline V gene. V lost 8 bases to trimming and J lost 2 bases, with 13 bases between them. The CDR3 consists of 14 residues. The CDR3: CASHQGSTGNTIYF. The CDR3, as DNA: TGCGCCAGCCACCAGGGGAGCACTGGAAACACCATATATTTT.

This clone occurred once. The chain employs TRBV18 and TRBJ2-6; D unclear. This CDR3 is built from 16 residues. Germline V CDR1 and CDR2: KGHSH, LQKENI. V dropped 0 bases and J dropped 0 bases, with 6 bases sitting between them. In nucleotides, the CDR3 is TGTGCCAGCTCACCACCGCAGAACTCTGGGGCCAACGTCCTGACTTTC. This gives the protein CASSPPQNSGANVLTF.

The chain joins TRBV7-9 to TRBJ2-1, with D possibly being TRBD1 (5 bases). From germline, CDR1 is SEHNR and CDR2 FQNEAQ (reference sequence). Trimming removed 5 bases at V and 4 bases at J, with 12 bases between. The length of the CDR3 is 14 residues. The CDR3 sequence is CASSGSDSYNEQFF. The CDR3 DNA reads TGTGCCAGCAGCGGAAGTGACAGTTACAATGAGCAGTTCTTC.

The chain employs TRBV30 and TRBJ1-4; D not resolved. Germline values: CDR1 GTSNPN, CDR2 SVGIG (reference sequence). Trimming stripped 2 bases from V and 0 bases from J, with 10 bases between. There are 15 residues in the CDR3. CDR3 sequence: CAWSFGQATNEKLFF. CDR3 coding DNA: TGTGCCTGGAGTTTTGGCCAGGCAACTAATGAAAAACTGTTTTTT.

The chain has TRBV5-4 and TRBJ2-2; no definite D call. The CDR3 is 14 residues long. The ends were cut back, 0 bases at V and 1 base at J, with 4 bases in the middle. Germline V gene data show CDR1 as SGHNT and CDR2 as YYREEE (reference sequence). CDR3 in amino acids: CASSLGQNTGELFF. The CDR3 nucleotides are TGTGCCAGCAGCTTGGGACAGAACACCGGGGAGCTGTTTTTT.

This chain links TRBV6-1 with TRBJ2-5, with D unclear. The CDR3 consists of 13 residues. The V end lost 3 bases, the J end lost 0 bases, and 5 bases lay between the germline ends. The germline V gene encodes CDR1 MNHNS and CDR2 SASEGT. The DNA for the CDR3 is TGTGCCAGCAGTGAGCAGTACCAAGAGACCCAGTACTTC. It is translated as CASSEQYQETQYF.

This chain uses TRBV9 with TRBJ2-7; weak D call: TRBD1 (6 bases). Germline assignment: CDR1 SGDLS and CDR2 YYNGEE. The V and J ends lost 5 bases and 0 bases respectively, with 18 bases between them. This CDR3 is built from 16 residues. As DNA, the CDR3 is TGTGCCAGCAGGAACAGGGACGGGATAAGCTCCTACGAGCAGTACGTC. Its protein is CASRNRDGISSYEQYV.

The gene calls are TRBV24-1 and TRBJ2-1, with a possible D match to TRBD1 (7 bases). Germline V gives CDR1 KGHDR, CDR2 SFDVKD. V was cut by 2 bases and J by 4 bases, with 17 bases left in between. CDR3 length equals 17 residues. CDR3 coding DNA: TGTGCCACCAGTGATTCAGCAGTGGGGGGACAGTACAATGAGCAGTTCTTC. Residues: CATSDSAVGGQYNEQFF.

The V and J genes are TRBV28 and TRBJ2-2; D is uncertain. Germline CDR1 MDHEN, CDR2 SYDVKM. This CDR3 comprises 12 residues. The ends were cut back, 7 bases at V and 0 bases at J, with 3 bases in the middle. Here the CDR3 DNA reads TGTGCCAGCACCTCGAACACCGGGGAGCTGTTTTTT. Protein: CASTSNTGELFF.